Sequencing of this T cell receptor (beta chain) was carried out in a study of Ad26.COV2.S vaccination and SARS-CoV-2 variants. Study summary: The COV1001 Ad26.COV2.S trial arm included the donor. Points from the study as a whole: It was reported that spike-specific CD8+ and CD4+ T cell responses were substantially broad after vaccination.

This sample's treatment: roughly 18 received Ad26.COV2.S at low or high dose, single or two shots; about 5 received placebo; per-sample allocation not given. At day 63 after the first vaccine or placebo injection, samples were drawn. Notes on this clone: Its antigen is unknown.

The germline V gene encodes CDR1 KGHSH and CDR2 LQKENI. This CDR3 comprises 17 residues. The trim removed 1 base at V and 3 bases at J, leaving 10 bases unmatched. The assay was immunoSEQ multiplex PCR, and TCRdb's table has in-frame clones only and misses some. Of 440,000 or so clones listed, about nine tenths were seen once; the top ten hold less than 2%. This chain links TRBV18 with TRBJ1-1, with 8 bases matching TRBD1. The source was peripheral blood, collected in a trial of Ad26.COV2.S vaccine versus placebo. This sequence was found in a person between 18 and 65 years old who received the Ad26.COV2.S COVID-19 vaccine or a placebo. Here the CDR3 DNA reads TGTGCCAGCTCACCACTTCCGGTGACAGGGGATGACACTGAAGCTTTCTTT. This sequence encodes CASSPLPVTGDDTEAFF.